This T cell receptor (beta chain) was identified during a study of T-cell memory formation after mild COVID-19. Study-wide results and limits: Whether second-wave clones peaking at day 37 were SARS-CoV-2 specific went unconfirmed.

Germline CDR1 reads MNHNY; CDR2 reads SVGAGI (reference sequence). V lost 7 bases and J lost 0, with 16 bases in between. This CDR3 is 16 amino acids long. Using constant-segment primers, 5'RACE produced TCR alpha and TCR beta cDNA libraries carrying sample barcodes and UMIs. TCRdb fed the 5' RACE reads into MiXCR, producing one record per CDR3 protein. The repertoire holds approximately 200,000 distinct CDR3 sequences, with approximately 16% as singletons. As to this clonotype: No antigen is known for it.

The sequenced sample consisted of PBMCs or a T cell subset sorted from them (not recorded which). This clonotype was obtained from an adult woman who had mild COVID-19 (a few samples of this study predate the infection). Cell type and time point are not known. The genes are TRBV6-6 and TRBJ1-3; D not certain. The chain's CDR3 is CASTYSGAPSGNTIYF. DNA for the CDR3: TGTGCCAGCACCTATTCGGGCGCACCCTCTGGAAACACCATATATTTT.